This TCR beta chain appears in the sequencing data of a study of T cell responses to AZD1222 COVID-19 vaccine. V was cut by 3 bases and J by 2 bases, with 8 bases left in between. Germline V gene sequence: CDR1 LNHDA, CDR2 SQIVND (reference sequence). The length of the CDR3 is 13 residues. This clone appeared a few times. What it recognizes is unknown. Researchers grouped second doses given at about 4 or about 12 weeks into one pool. Overall study findings and caveats: Spike as a whole was targeted by vaccine-associated CD4 TCRs, dominant at 160-218 and 743-854. Spike-specific TCR breadth and depth grew following two AZD1222 doses.

Clones were read by immunoSEQ multiplex PCR, and TCRdb kept only the in-frame ones, dropping some. The data show around 59,000 clones, roughly 87% seen once. The sample in question was peripheral blood, obtained 28 days after the second AZD1222 dose. This receptor was obtained from an adult who received the AZD1222 COVID-19 vaccine. The genes are TRBV19 and TRBJ2-7; D gene unclear. CDR3 in DNA: TGTGCCAGTAGTATGGCAGCTACCTACGAGCAGTACTTC. It encodes CASSMAATYEQYF.